The 2 T cell receptor beta chains presented below share a single source sample, sequenced in a study of cytomegalovirus exposure and HLA in healthy donors. Primers for the PCR totalled 60 Vbeta and 13 Jbeta. Profiled with immunoSEQ multiplex PCR; TCRdb holds only in-frame clones, not every one. The sample carries some 170,000 clones, 81% recorded once. Sequencing input: PBMCs. These receptor sequences come from a woman under 30 in good health and CMV-seropositive.

The chain recombines TRBV18 with TRBJ1-5, with D possibly being TRBD1 (5 bases). Between the trimmed V and J ends, which lost 5 bases and 3 bases, there was a span of 11 bases. CDR1 and CDR2 from the germline V gene are KGHSH and LQKENI. The length of the CDR3 is 14 residues. The CDR3, as DNA: TGTGCCAGCTCAGCTTCTGGACACAATCAGCCCCAGCATTTT. Encoded protein: CASSASGHNQPQHF.

This clone was found once. The chain carries TRBV27 and TRBJ1-5; 9 bases align to TRBD1. The germline CDR1 and CDR2 sequences are MNHEY and SMNVEV (reference sequence). The CDR3 spans 17 residues. V was pared by 3 bases and J by 1 base, with 7 bases of the junction left unmatched. CDR3 residues: CASSFLRDRESNQPQHF. The CDR3 nucleotides read TGTGCCAGCAGTTTCCTCCGGGACAGGGAAAGCAATCAGCCCCAGCATTTT.